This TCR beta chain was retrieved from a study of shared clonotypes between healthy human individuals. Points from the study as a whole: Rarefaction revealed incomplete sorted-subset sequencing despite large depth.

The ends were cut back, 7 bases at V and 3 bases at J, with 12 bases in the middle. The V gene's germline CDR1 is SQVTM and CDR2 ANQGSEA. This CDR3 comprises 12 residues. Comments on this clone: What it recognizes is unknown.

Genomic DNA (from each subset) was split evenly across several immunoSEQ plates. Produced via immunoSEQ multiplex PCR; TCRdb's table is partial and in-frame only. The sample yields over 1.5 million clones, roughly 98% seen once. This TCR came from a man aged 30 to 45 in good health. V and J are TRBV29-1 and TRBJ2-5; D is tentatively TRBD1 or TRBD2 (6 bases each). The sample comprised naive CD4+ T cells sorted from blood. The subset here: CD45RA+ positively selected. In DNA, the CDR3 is TGCAGCGGCTATAGGGGGGAAGAGACCCAGTACTTC. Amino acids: CSGYRGEETQYF. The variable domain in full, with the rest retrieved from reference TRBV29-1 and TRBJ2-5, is SAVISQKPSRDICQRGTSLTIQCQVDSQVTMMFWYRQQPGQSLTLIATANQGSEATYESGFVIDKFPISRPNLTFSTLTVSNMSPEDSSIYLCSGYRGEETQYFGPGTRLLVL.